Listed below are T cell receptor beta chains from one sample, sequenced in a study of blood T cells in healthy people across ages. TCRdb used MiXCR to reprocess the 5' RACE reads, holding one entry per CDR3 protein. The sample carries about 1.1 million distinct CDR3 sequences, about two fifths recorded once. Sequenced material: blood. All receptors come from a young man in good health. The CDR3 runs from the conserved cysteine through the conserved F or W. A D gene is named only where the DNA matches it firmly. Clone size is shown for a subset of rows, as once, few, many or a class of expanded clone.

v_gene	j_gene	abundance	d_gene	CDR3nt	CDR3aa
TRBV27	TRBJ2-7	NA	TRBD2	TGTGCCAGCAGTCCAGGACTAGCGGGAGTGGTTTACGAGCAGTACTTC	CASSPGLAGVVYEQYF
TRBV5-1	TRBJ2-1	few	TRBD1	TGCGCCAGCAGCATAACCGGGACAGTATTGGGCAATGAGCAGTTCTTC	CASSITGTVLGNEQFF
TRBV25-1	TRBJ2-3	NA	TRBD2	TGTGCCAGCAGTGGAAGTACCCGGGGAGGGCACCACACAGATACGCAGTATTTT	CASSGSTRGGHHTDTQYF
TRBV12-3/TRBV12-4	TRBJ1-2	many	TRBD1	TGTGCCAGCAGTCCCCGGATTGACAGGGCGTATGGCTACACCTTC	CASSPRIDRAYGYTF
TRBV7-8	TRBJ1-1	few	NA	TGTGCCAGCAGCCCTCTTGATGAAGCTTTCTTT	CASSPLDEAFF
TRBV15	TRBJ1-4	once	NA	TGTGCCACCAGCAGGCCGCCCGCTAATGAAAAACTGTTTTTT	CATSRPPANEKLFF
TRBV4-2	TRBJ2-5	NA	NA	TGTGCCAGCAGCCAAGTCAGTTCTCTTGTCCTTCGAAATGAGCAGTACTTC	CASSQVSSLVLRNEQYF
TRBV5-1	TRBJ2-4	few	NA	TGCGCCAGCAGCTTGAGTGGTATAGCCAAAAACATTCAGTACTTC	CASSLSGIAKNIQYF
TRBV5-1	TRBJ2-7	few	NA	TGCGCCAGCAGCTTGTCGGGGGATCCCCACGAGCAGTACTTC	CASSLSGDPHEQYF
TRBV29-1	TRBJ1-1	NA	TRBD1	TGCAGCGTGGTAAGGGACAGGCCTTTGAACACTGAAGCTTTCTTT	CSVVRDRPLNTEAFF
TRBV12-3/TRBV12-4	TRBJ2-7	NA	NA	TGTGCCAGCAGAAGGGATGGGGAGCAGTACTTC	CASRRDGEQYF
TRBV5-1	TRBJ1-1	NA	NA	TGCGCCAGCAGCTTATGGGATAGCACTGAAGCTTTCTTT	CASSLWDSTEAFF
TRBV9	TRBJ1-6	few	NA	TGTGCCAGCAGCGAGGATTCCGGTGATTATAATTCACCCCTCCACTTT	CASSEDSGDYNSPLHF
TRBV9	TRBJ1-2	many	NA	TGTGCCAGCAGCCCAGGTGGAACAGACTATGGCTACACCTTC	CASSPGGTDYGYTF
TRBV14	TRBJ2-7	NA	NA	TGTGCCAGCAGTCACGGGGACTCGCTCTACGAGCAGTACTTC	CASSHGDSLYEQYF
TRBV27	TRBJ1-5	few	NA	TGTGCCAGCAGTCAAATTAACAATCAGCCCCAGCATTTT	CASSQINNQPQHF
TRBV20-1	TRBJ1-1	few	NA	TGCAGTGCTAGAGAGCGGGGGTGGAACACTGAAGCTTTCTTT	CSARERGWNTEAFF
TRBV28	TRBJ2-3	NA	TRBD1	TGTGCCAGCAGAACAGGGGGCTGGCTCACAGATACGCAGTATTTT	CASRTGGWLTDTQYF
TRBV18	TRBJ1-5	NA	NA	TGTGCCAGCTCACCCGAGGCGTTCAATCAGCCCCAGCATTTT	CASSPEAFNQPQHF
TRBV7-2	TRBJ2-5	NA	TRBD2	TGTGCCAGCAATCGGGACTATCGGTATGAGCAGTACTTC	CASNRDYRYEQYF
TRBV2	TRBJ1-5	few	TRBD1	TGTGCCAGCAGTGGGTTTAACAGGGGCAGCAATCAGCCCCAGCATTTT	CASSGFNRGSNQPQHF
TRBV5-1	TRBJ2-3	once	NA	TGCGCCAGCAGCTTGAAACCCCGCGACGCTGGGGATACGCAGTATTTT	CASSLKPRDAGDTQYF
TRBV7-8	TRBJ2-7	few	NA	TGTGCCAGCAGCTTAGTGGTAGCCCTTAGCTCCTACGAGCAGTACTTC	CASSLVVALSSYEQYF
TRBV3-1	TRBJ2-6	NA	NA	TGTGCCAGCAGCCAAGAGAAGGTGTGGACTATCTCTGGGGCCAACGTCCTGACTTTC	CASSQEKVWTISGANVLTF
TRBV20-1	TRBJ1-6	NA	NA	TGCAGTGCCAGGTTACGGTCACCCCTCCACTTT	CSARLRSPLHF
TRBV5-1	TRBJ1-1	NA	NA	TGCGCCAGCATTCGAGGGGGTACTGAAGCTTTCTTT	CASIRGGTEAFF
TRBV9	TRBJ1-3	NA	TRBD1	TGTGCCAGCGGGGACAGCGTTGGAAACACCATATATTTT	CASGDSVGNTIYF
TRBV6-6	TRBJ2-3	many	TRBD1	TGTGCCAGCAGTTACGACAGGGCGGTTGGTACGCAGTATTTT	CASSYDRAVGTQYF
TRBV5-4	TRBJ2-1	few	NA	TGTGCCAGCAGCTTGAGGGGCAGGGTGTATGAGCAGTTCTTC	CASSLRGRVYEQFF
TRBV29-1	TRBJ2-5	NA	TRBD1	TGCAGCGTCGATGGACTGGACAGGGGGCCACAAGAGACCCAGCACTTC	CSVDGLDRGPQETQHF
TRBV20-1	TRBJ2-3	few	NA	TGCAGTGCTAGAGCCTTAAGGGATACGCAGTATTTT	CSARALRDTQYF
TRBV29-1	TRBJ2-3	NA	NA	TGCAGCGTTCGAAGGGGCCCTGGGTCGGATACGCAGTATTTT	CSVRRGPGSDTQYF
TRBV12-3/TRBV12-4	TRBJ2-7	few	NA	TGTGCCAGCAGTTTAGGATTACGGGGGAGTTGGGACGGAACCTACGAGCAGTACTTC	CASSLGLRGSWDGTYEQYF
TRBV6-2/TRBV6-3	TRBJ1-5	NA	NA	TGTGCCAGCAGTACAGGGTTTCAGCCCCAGCATTTT	CASSTGFQPQHF
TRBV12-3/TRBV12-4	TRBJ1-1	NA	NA	TGTGCCAGCAGCCCAACAGGTCGATCTGAAGCTTTCTTT	CASSPTGRSEAFF
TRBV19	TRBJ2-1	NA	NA	TGTGCCTCGAGACAGATTTCCTACAATGAGCAGTTCTTC	CASRQISYNEQFF
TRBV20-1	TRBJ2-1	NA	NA	TGCAGTGCTAGAGAAGTTGGGTCCTACAATGAGCAGTTCTTC	CSAREVGSYNEQFF
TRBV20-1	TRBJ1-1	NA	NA	TGCAGTGCAACAGAGGCGGCTCGGAACACTGAAGCTTTCTTT	CSATEAARNTEAFF
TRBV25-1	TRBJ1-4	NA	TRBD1	TGTGCCAGCAGTGAGGGGACAGGGGGAGCGGTTAATGAAAAACTGTTTTTT	CASSEGTGGAVNEKLFF
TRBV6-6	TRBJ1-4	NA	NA	TGTGCCAGCGGGACGTTAAAGGCGGAAAAACTGTTTTTT	CASGTLKAEKLFF
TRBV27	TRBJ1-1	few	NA	TGTGCCAGCAGCCCTCAGGACAGCCCGAACACTGAAGCTTTCTTT	CASSPQDSPNTEAFF
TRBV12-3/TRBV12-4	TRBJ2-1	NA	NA	TGTGCCAGCAGTTTAACGTGGGAGCAGTTCTTC	CASSLTWEQFF
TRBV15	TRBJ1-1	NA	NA	TGTGCCACCAGCCCTCCGGGGGCTCGAACTGAAGCTTTCTTT	CATSPPGARTEAFF
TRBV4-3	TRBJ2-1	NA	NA	TGCGCCAGCAGCGCAGGGGACGACTTTTTGGGGGATGAGCAGTTCTTC	CASSAGDDFLGDEQFF
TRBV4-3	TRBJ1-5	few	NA	TGCGCCAGCAGCCGAACAAGGGGCCGGGAATGGCCCCAGCATTTT	CASSRTRGREWPQHF
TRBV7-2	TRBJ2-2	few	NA	TGTGCCAGCAGCCTAGAGGCCACCGGGGAGCTGTTTTTT	CASSLEATGELFF
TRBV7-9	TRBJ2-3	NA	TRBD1	TGTGCCAGCAGCAAACAGGGGACCACAGATACGCAGTATTTT	CASSKQGTTDTQYF
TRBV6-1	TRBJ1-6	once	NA	TGTGCCAGCAGTGAAGAGGGAGAGCTAAATTCACCCCTCCACTTT	CASSEEGELNSPLHF